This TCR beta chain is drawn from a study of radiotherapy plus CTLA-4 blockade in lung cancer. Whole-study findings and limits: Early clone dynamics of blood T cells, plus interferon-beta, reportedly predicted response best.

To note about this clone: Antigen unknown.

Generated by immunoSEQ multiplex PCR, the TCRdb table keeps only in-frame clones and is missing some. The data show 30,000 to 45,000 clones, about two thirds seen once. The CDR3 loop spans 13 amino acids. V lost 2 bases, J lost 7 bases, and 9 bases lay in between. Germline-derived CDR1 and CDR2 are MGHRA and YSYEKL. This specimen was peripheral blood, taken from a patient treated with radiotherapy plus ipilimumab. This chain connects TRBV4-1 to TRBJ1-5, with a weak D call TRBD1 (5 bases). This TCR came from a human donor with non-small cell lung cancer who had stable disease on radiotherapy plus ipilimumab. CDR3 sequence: CASSQNQGQPQHF. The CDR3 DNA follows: TGCGCCAGCAGCCAAAATCAGGGACAGCCCCAGCATTTT.